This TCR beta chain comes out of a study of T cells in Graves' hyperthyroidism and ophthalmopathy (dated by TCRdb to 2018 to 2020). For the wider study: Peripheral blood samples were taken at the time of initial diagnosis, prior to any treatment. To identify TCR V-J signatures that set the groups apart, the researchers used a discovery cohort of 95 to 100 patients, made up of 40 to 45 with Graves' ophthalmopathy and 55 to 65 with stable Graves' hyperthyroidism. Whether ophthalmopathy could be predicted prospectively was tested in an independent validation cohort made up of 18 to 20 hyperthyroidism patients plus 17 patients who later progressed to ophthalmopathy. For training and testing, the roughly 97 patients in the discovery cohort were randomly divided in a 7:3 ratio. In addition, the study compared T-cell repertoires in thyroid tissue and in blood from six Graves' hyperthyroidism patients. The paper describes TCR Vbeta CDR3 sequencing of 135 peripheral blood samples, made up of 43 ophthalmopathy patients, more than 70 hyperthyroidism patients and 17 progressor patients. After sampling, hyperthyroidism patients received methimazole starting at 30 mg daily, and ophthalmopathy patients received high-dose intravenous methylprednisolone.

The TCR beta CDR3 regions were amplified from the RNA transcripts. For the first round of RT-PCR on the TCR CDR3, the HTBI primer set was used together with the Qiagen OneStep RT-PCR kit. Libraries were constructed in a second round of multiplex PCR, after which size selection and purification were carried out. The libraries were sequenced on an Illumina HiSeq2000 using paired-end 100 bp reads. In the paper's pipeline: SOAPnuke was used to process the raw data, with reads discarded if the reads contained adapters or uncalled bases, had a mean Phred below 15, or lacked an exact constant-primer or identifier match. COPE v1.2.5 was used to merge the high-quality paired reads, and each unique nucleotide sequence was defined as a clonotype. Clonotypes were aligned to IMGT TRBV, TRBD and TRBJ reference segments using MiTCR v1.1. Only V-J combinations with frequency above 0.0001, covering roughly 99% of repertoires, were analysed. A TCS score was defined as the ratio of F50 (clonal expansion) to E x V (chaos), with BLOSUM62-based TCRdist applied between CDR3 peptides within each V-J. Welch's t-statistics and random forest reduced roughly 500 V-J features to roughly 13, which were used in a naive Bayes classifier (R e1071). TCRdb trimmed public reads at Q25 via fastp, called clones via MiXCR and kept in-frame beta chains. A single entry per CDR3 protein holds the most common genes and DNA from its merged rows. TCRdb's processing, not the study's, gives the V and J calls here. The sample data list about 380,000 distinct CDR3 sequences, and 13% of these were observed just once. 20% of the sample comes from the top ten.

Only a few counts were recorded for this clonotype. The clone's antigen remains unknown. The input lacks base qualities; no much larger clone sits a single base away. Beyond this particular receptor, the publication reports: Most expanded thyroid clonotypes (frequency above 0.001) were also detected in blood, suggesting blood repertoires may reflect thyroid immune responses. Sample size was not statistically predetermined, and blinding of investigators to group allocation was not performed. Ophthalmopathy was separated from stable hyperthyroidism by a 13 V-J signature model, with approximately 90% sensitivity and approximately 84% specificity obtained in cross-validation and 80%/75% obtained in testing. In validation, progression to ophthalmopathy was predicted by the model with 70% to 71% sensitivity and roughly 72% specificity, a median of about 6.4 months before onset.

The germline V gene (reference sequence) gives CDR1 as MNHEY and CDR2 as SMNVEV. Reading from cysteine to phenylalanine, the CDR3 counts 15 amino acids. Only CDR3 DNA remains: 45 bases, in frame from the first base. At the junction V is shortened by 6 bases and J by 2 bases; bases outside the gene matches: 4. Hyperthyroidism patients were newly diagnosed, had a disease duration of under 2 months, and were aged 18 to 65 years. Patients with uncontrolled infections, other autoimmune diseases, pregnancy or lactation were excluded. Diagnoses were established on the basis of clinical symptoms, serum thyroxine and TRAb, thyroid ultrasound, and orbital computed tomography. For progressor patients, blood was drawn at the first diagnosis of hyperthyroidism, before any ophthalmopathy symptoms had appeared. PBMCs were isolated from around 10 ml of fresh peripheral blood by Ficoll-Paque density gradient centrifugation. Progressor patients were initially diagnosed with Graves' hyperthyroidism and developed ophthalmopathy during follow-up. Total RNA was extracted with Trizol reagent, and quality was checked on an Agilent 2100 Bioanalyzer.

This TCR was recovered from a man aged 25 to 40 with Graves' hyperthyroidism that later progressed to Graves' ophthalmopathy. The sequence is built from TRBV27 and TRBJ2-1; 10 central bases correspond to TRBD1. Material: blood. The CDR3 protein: CASSPGTGAYNEQFF. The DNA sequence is TGTGCCAGCAGCCCCGGGACAGGGGCCTACAATGAGCAGTTCTTC.